The 4 T cell receptor beta chains below come from one sample, sequenced in a study of cytomegalovirus exposure and HLA in healthy donors. Primers for the PCR totalled 60 Vbeta and 13 Jbeta. Sequenced by immunoSEQ multiplex PCR; TCRdb stores in-frame clones only, minus some. The table has more than 60,000 clones, about 70% seen once. Sequenced sample: PBMCs. These receptors came from a young man in good health and CMV-seronegative.

This chain connects TRBV6-5 to TRBJ2-7; possibly TRBD1 for D (6 bases). The CDR3 length is 14 residues. Germline values: CDR1 MNHEY, CDR2 SVGAGI. Trimming shortened V by 6 bases and J by 2 bases, and 14 bases separated the two germline ends. The CDR3 protein is CASRQDSPPYEQYF. CDR3 nucleotide sequence: TGTGCCAGCAGGCAGGACAGTCCTCCCTACGAGCAGTACTTC.

The rearrangement links TRBV2 to TRBJ1-5; 9 positions agree with TRBD1. The CDR3 is made up of 16 amino acids. The ends lost 3 bases at V and 2 bases at J; junction bases unmatched: 5. Germline V gives CDR1 SNHLY, CDR2 FYNNEI. Written as DNA, the CDR3 is TGTGCCAGCAGTGAGGGACAGGGTTTGCGCAATCAGCCCCAGCATTTT. Amino acid sequence: CASSEGQGLRNQPQHF.

The chain employs TRBV19 and TRBJ1-5; no reliable D call. CDR3 length: 15 amino acids. The germline V and J ends were trimmed by 2 bases and 4 bases, with 12 bases remaining between them. Looked up from germline, CDR1 is LNHDA and CDR2 is SQIVND (reference sequence). The CDR3 DNA reads as TGTGCCAGTAGTATAAGCCGAAGACTTAATCAGCCCCAGCATTTT. It encodes CASSISRRLNQPQHF.

The chain carries TRBV28 and TRBJ2-3; TRBD2 aligns across 15 bases. CDR1 is MDHEN and CDR2 is SYDVKM in the germline V gene. The length of the CDR3 is 20 residues. The trim removed 5 bases at V and 1 base at J, leaving 13 bases unmatched. In DNA, the CDR3 is TGTGCCAGCAGTCAAATACACGGACTAGCGGGGGGGAGTGGCACAGATACGCAGTATTTT. This translates into CASSQIHGLAGGSGTDTQYF.